This T cell receptor (beta chain) was documented in a study of T cell repertoires in cytomegalovirus infection. About this clonotype: Its target is not known.

Unmatched junction bases numbered 1, after V lost 0 bases and J lost 4 bases. This CDR3 comprises 15 residues. Germline lookup yields CDR1 MNHNY and CDR2 SVGAGI (reference sequence). TCRdb fed the reads into MiXCR, producing one record per CDR3 protein. The table lists approximately 160,000 distinct CDR3 sequences, 15% to 20% of them singletons, with around 20% in the top ten. Findings of the study overall: Cumulative frequency (of public TCR beta family members) identified carriers of CMV plus the relevant HLA.

The sequencing input was CD8+ T cells from PBMCs. The sequence was collected from a human donor in good health (CMV status not recorded). Some clones in this sample may be carry-over from other donors' samples. The chain combines TRBV6-6 with TRBJ2-7; 12 bases are a match to TRBD2. CDR3: CASSYSTSGSYEQYF. CDR3 in DNA: TGTGCCAGCAGTTACTCGACTAGCGGGAGTTACGAGCAGTACTTC.